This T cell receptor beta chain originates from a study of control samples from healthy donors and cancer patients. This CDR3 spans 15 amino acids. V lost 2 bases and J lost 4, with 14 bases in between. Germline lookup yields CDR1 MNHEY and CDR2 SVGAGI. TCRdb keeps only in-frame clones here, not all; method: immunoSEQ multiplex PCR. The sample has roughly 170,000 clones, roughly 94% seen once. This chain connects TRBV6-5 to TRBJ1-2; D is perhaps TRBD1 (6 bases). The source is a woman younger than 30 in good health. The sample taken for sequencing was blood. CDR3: CASSYGGTNGYGYTF. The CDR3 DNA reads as TGTGCCAGCAGTTACGGCGGGACAAATGGCTATGGCTACACCTTC.